This T cell receptor (beta chain) came from a study of cytomegalovirus exposure and HLA in healthy donors. This CDR3 has 15 amino acids. The V and J ends lost 3 bases and 3 bases, in that order; junction bases with no gene match: 1. Germline loops: CDR1 SGHTA, CDR2 FQGTGA. The PCR made use of 60 Vbeta and 13 Jbeta primers. Produced via immunoSEQ multiplex PCR; TCRdb's table is partial and in-frame only. This table has 150,000 to 200,000 clones, under 70% appearing once. Input material: PBMCs. The chain recombines TRBV7-3 with TRBJ2-1; 11 nucleotides match TRBD2. The sequence was collected from a man younger than 40 in good health and CMV-seropositive. Here the CDR3 DNA reads TGTGCCAGCAGCTTGGGACTAGCGGACTACAATGAGCAGTTCTTC. Its translation: CASSLGLADYNEQFF.